Given below is one TCR beta chain in context. Antigen unknown. The CDR3 covers 13 residues. Between the trimmed V and J ends, which lost 4 bases and 6 bases, there was a span of 12 bases. Germline-derived CDR1 and CDR2 are SQVTM and ANQGSEA. This specimen comes from a study of identical twins. cDNA molecules carried unique molecular identifiers, and template switching added a universal primer site. TCRdb processed the 5' RACE reads anew with MiXCR; each CDR3 protein has one entry. The sample lists approximately 250,000 distinct CDR3 sequences, 5.5% to 7.5% occurring once. Overall study findings and caveats: Alpha sequences that were out-of-frame and twin-shared showed an excess of low generation probability. Zero-insertion analyses were open to partial confounding by invariant MAIT and iNKT cells.

Separately, the same data were catalogued under a study of T cells expressing NK-cell markers.

Sequenced material: CD8+ T cells sorted from blood. The clonotype comes from a woman aged 18-29 years in good health. The chain carries TRBV29-1 and TRBJ2-2, with D perhaps TRBD2 (6 bases). The CDR3 region has the DNA TGCAGCGTTGGTCCCAGCGGGTCCGGGGAGCTGTTTTTT. This translates into CSVGPSGSGELFF.